The 26 T cell receptor beta chains below all came from one sample that was sequenced in a study of cytotoxic CD8 clonotypes in ibrutinib-treated CLL. Produced via immunoSEQ multiplex PCR; TCRdb's table is partial and in-frame only. The data contain about 97,000 clones, around 73% of them singletons. Sequencing was performed on PBMCs, taken after 12 months of ibrutinib treatment. These receptors originate from a human donor with chronic lymphocytic leukemia.

V is TRBV7-9 and J is TRBJ2-3; TRBD2 aligns across 8 bases. CDR3 length equals 17 residues. CDR1 and CDR2 from the germline V gene are SEHNR and FQNEAQ (reference sequence). V lost 4 bases and J lost 1; bases outside the gene matches: 10. This chain's CDR3 is CASSSDLGGDGTDTQYF. The DNA for the CDR3 is TGTGCCAGCAGCTCCGACCTCGGGGGGGATGGCACAGATACGCAGTATTTT.

This clone was counted only a few times. The rearrangement links TRBV7-9 to TRBJ2-1; 8 bases align to TRBD2. CDR1 SEHNR and CDR2 FQNEAQ come from the germline V gene (reference sequence). V shed 9 bases and J 2 bases; nucleotides not matched to a gene: 9. There are 15 residues in the CDR3. CDR3: CASNSGATTYNEQFF. In DNA form, the CDR3 reads TGTGCCAGTAATAGCGGGGCCACCACCTACAATGAGCAGTTCTTC.

In this sample, this clone turned up many times. The chain has TRBV6-5 and TRBJ1-2, with TRBD1 matching 8 bases. The CDR3 loop spans 15 amino acids. The germline gives CDR1 MNHEY, CDR2 SVGAGI. With V trimmed by 2 bases and J by 5 bases, 7 bases remained unmatched. The CDR3 here is CASSYGTGRQYGYTF. The CDR3 nucleotides read TGTGCCAGCAGTTACGGGACAGGTCGCCAATATGGCTACACCTTC.

The J gene is TRBJ1-1, the V gene TRBV2; maybe TRBD1 (5 bases). The germline CDR1 and CDR2 sequences are SNHLY and FYNNEI. The CDR3 length is 15 residues. The V end was cut by 6 bases, the J end by 0 bases, with 14 bases between. CDR3 DNA: TGTGCCAGCAGGCCCTCGGCGACAGTGAACACTGAAGCTTTCTTT. It yields the protein CASRPSATVNTEAFF.

The V and J genes are TRBV5-6 and TRBJ1-5, with TRBD1 as a possible D gene (5 bases). Germline V gene sequence: CDR1 SGHDT, CDR2 YYEEEE. V was clipped by 1 base and J by 0 bases, with 20 bases between them. This CDR3 spans 19 amino acids. In DNA, the CDR3 is TGTGCCAGCAGCTTGACCAGGAGACAGAGACAAAATAGCAATCAGCCCCAGCATTTT. It is translated as CASSLTRRQRQNSNQPQHF.

This chain joins TRBV14 and TRBJ2-1; D call uncertain. CDR3 length: 14 amino acids. Trimming shortened V by 2 bases and J by 1 base, and 6 bases separated the two germline ends. Per germline, CDR1 SGHDN and CDR2 FVKESK. The CDR3 is CASSQRDSYNEQFF. CDR3 nucleotides: TGTGCCAGCAGCCAACGCGATTCCTACAATGAGCAGTTCTTC.

The chain employs TRBV6-1 and TRBJ2-1; 9 nucleotides align to TRBD1. Germline V CDR1 and CDR2: MNHNS, SASEGT. J was trimmed by 4 bases and V by 4 bases; bases with no gene match: 8. This CDR3 contains 16 residues. CDR3 sequence reads: CASSAMDRGGYNEQFF. The CDR3 nucleotides read TGTGCCAGCAGTGCCATGGACAGGGGAGGGTACAATGAGCAGTTCTTC.

The chain joins TRBV4-2 to TRBJ2-5; D is perhaps TRBD1 (6 bases). Per the germline V gene, CDR1 is LGHNA and CDR2 is YNFKEQ. V lost 2 bases, J lost 5 bases, and 15 bases lay in between. This CDR3 is 15 amino acids long. Here the CDR3 DNA reads TGTGCCAGCAGCCAACATCCTACAGGGTGGGAGACCCAGTACTTC. It encodes CASSQHPTGWETQYF.

This chain uses TRBV7-3 with TRBJ2-5; D is uncertain. Germline V gene sequence: CDR1 SGHTA, CDR2 FQGTGA. The germline V and J ends were trimmed by 5 bases and 3 bases, with 10 bases remaining between them. The CDR3 loop spans 13 amino acids. The CDR3 region is CASSPPKEETQYF. The CDR3 DNA sequence: TGTGCCAGCAGCCCCCCCAAGGAAGAGACCCAGTACTTC.

This chain uses TRBV19 with TRBJ2-1; the D gene is possibly TRBD1 (5 bases). The length of the CDR3 is 13 residues. Germline CDR1 and CDR2: LNHDA and SQIVND (reference sequence). Between the trimmed V and J ends, which lost 3 bases and 7 bases, there was a span of 10 bases. The CDR3 DNA follows: TGTGCCAGTAGTATCCCACAGGTAAATGAGCAGTTCTTC. The encoded protein is CASSIPQVNEQFF.

V is TRBV10-3 and J is TRBJ2-1; D gene unclear. CDR1 ENHRY and CDR2 SYGVKD come from the germline V gene. The CDR3 has 14 amino acids. Trimming pared 2 bases from V and 5 bases from J, leaving 10 bases between. The CDR3 DNA follows: TGTGCCATCAGTGAGCCACGGACCAACAATGAGCAGTTCTTC. Translating it yields CAISEPRTNNEQFF.

The rearrangement links TRBV9 to TRBJ1-2; possible D gene TRBD1, 5 bases. Germline assignment: CDR1 SGDLS and CDR2 YYNGEE. V lost 7 bases, J lost 5 bases, and 9 bases lay in between. There are 11 residues in the CDR3. CDR3 protein: CASSGGYGYTF. As DNA, the CDR3 is TGTGCCAGCTCTGGGGGATATGGCTACACCTTC.

The chain recombines TRBV25-1 with TRBJ2-5, with TRBD1 identical over 9 bases. CDR1 MGHDK and CDR2 SYGVNS come from the germline V gene. V trimming: 2 bases; J trimming: 0 bases; junction bases outside the gene matches: 4. The CDR3 runs 16 residues. CDR3 in amino acids: CASSEPGQGNQETQYF. DNA for the CDR3: TGTGCCAGCAGTGAACCGGGACAGGGTAACCAAGAGACCCAGTACTTC.

The chain uses TRBV19 and TRBJ1-3, with 7 bases fitting TRBD1. The V gene's germline CDR1 is LNHDA and CDR2 SQIVND (reference sequence). The CDR3 has 15 amino acids. V shed 5 bases, J shed 2 bases, and the junction held 6 bases outside the gene matches. The CDR3 spells CASSPQGSTGNTIYF. In nucleotides, the CDR3 is TGTGCCAGTAGTCCACAGGGGAGCACTGGAAACACCATATATTTT.

This chain uses TRBV7-2 with TRBJ2-3, with a weak D call TRBD2 (6 bases). The CDR3 has 14 amino acids. Germline values: CDR1 SGHTA, CDR2 FQGNSA. V lost 5 bases and J 9 bases, leaving 18 bases between the germline ends. DNA for the CDR3: TGTGCCAGCAGCCCCGGTGGAGGGGAAGTAACGCAGTATTTT. Protein: CASSPGGGEVTQYF.

The chain links TRBV9 to TRBJ2-2; tentatively, D is TRBD1 (6 bases). V was pared by 3 bases and J by 0 bases, with 12 bases between. Germline loops: CDR1 SGDLS, CDR2 YYNGEE. This CDR3 is 16 amino acids long. The CDR3 is CASSGLDSSNTGELFF. In DNA, the CDR3 is TGTGCCAGCAGCGGACTGGACAGTTCGAACACCGGGGAGCTGTTTTTT.

The V gene is TRBV19, the J gene TRBJ1-5, with D maybe TRBD1 (6 bases). The CDR3 runs to 20 residues. Trimming removed 4 bases at V and 4 bases at J, with 29 bases between. CDR1 LNHDA and CDR2 SQIVND come from the germline V gene (reference sequence). DNA for the CDR3: TGTGCCAGTAGTACTTCCCATCGGACAGTCCGGGGGGTGGAAAATCAGCCCCAGCATTTT. It specifies CASSTSHRTVRGVENQPQHF.

The table lists this clone with a few counts. No conserved phenylalanine or tryptophan is present at the end of the CDR3, so a read error is the likely explanation. No DNA is shown, since the ends of the CDR3 on it are uncertain; the CDR3 is the one TCRdb lists. The rearrangement uses TRBV15 and TRBJ1-2; no check of the table's D call, TRBD1, against the DNA was made. Germline assignment: CDR1 LNHNV and CDR2 YYDKDF (reference sequence). The CDR3 extends over 12 residues, inclusive of both ends. The CDR3 reads CATSRDQGHISV.

V gene TRBV30 combines with J gene TRBJ1-1; D is unresolved. The length of the CDR3 is 13 residues. Germline V CDR1 and CDR2: GTSNPN, SVGIG (reference sequence). Trimming took off 4 bases at V and 4 bases at J, with 13 bases between the two ends. DNA of the CDR3: TGTGCCTGGACTGCTGTTTTGAGCACTGAAGCTTTCTTT. It yields the protein CAWTAVLSTEAFF. The variable domain in full, with the rest retrieved from reference TRBV30 and TRBJ1-1, is SQTIHQWPATLVQPVGSPLSLECTVEGTSNPNLYWYRQAAGRGLQLLFYSVGIGQISSEVPQNLSASRPQDRQFILSSKKLLLSDSGFYLCAWTAVLSTEAFFGQGTRLTVV.

The CDR3 here is CASSLTGRGYSSYEQYF. The CDR3 nucleotides read TGCGCCAGCAGCTTGACAGGCAGGGGATATAGTTCCTACGAGCAGTACTTC. The chain links TRBV5-1 to TRBJ2-7; D perhaps matches TRBD1 (6 bases). The CDR3 consists of 17 residues. Germline CDR1 SGHRS, CDR2 YFSETQ. Trimming took off 1 base at V and 1 base at J, with 18 bases between the two ends.

The rearrangement joins TRBV2 to TRBJ1-2; maybe TRBD1 (5 bases). Trimming shortened V by 5 bases and J by 5 bases, and 15 bases separated the two germline ends. The CDR3 totals 14 residues. CDR1 is SNHLY and CDR2 is FYNNEI in the germline V gene. The CDR3 protein is CASSYGAQGYGYTF. In DNA, the CDR3 is TGTGCCAGCAGTTACGGGGCGCAGGGATATGGCTACACCTTC.

This chain links TRBV7-9 with TRBJ2-1; perhaps TRBD1 as D (7 bases). This CDR3 spans 16 amino acids. V was clipped by 4 bases and J by 6 bases, with 19 bases between them. The germline V gene encodes CDR1 SEHNR and CDR2 FQNEAQ (reference sequence). The CDR3 region is CASSSPRAGQLNEQFF. CDR3 DNA sequence: TGTGCCAGCAGCTCCCCTAGGGCGGGACAGCTCAATGAGCAGTTCTTC.

This clone was seen once. The chain uses TRBV7-2 and TRBJ1-1; unclear D gene. The V end was cut by 1 base, the J end by 1 base, with 7 bases between. Germline CDR1 and CDR2: SGHTA and FQGNSA. This CDR3 is 14 amino acids long. The CDR3 is CASSLVGKNTEAFF. The CDR3 nucleotides read TGTGCCAGCAGCTTAGTGGGGAAGAACACTGAAGCTTTCTTT.

The J gene is TRBJ2-1, the V gene TRBV18, with D maybe TRBD1 (6 bases). Trimming shortened V by 2 bases and J by 5 bases, and 10 bases separated the two germline ends. The CDR3 loop spans 14 amino acids. CDR1 and CDR2 (germline): KGHSH, LQKENI. For the CDR3, the DNA is TGTGCCAGCTCACCAATGCAGGGGAACAATGAGCAGTTCTTC. Its protein product is CASSPMQGNNEQFF.

A word on this clone: This sample also contains other DNA sequences that code for the same CDR3. The chain combines TRBV9 with TRBJ1-6, with 7 bases aligning to TRBD1. The CDR3 covers 14 residues. After removal of 3 bases from V and 5 bases from J, the junction contained 2 bases not matched to a gene. The germline CDR1 and CDR2 sequences are SGDLS and YYNGEE. CDR3 in DNA: TGTGCCAGCAGCGGAGGGACAGATAATTCACCCCTCCACTTT. It translates to CASSGGTDNSPLHF.

The chain links TRBV6-5 to TRBJ2-4; D ambiguous. The V gene lost 2 bases and the J gene lost 12 bases, with 14 bases spanning the gap. This CDR3 comprises 13 residues. Germline V CDR1 and CDR2: MNHEY, SVGAGI. The CDR3 loop is CASSYDGLETQYF. The DNA for the CDR3 is TGTGCCAGCAGTTACGACGGCCTCGAGACTCAGTACTTC.